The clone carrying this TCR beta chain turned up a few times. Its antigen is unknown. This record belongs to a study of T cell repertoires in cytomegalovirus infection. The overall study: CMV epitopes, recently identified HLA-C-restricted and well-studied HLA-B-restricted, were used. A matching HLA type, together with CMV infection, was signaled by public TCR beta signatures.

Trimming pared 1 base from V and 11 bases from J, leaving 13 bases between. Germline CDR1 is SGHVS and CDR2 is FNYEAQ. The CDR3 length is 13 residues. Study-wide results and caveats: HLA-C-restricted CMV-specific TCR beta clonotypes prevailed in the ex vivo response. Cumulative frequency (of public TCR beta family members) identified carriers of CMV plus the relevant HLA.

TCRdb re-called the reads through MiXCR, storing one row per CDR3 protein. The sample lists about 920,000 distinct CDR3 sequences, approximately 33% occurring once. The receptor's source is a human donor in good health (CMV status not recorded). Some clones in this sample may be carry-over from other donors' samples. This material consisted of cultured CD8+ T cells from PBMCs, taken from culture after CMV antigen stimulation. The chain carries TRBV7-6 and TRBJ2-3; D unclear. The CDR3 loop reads CASSLGSPWGQYF. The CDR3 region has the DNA TGTGCCAGCAGCTTAGGCTCGCCCTGGGGGCAGTATTTT.